This T cell receptor beta chain was observed in a study of OX40 agonist ivuxolimab in advanced cancers. Study at large: Prior checkpoint blockade (anti-PD-1, anti-PD-L1 or anti-CTLA-4) was permitted; around 39% had it. General study findings and limits: The expanded peripheral T cells' antigen specificity was not determined.

Profiled with immunoSEQ multiplex PCR; TCRdb holds only in-frame clones, not every one. Found here are fewer than 30,000 clones, around 89% of them singletons; the top ten hold 30% to 35%. Comment on this clone: The antigen is undetermined.

Germline CDR1 MGHDK, CDR2 SYGVNS. CDR3 size: 14 residues. The ends lost 5 bases at V and 0 bases at J; junction bases unmatched: 2. If patients had autoimmune disease history or systemic immunosuppression, they were excluded. The clonotype originates from an adult with an advanced solid tumor such as melanoma, head and neck, liver or kidney cancer. V usage is TRBV25-1 and J usage is TRBJ1-1; 8 bases are shared with TRBD1. This material consisted of CD4+ or CD8+ T cells sorted from blood, taken in a trial of the OX40 agonist ivuxolimab. This CDR3 is CASSLTGVNTEAFF. Written as DNA, the CDR3 is TGTGCCAGCAGTTTGACAGGGGTGAACACTGAAGCTTTCTTT.